This entry is about one TCR beta chain. The source of the sample is a study of technical replicates of blood from a handful of donors. The CDR3 extends over 12 amino acids. V was clipped by 3 bases and J by 16 bases; unmatched bases: 9. The germline V gene has CDR1 LNHNV and CDR2 YYDKDF (reference sequence). The method was immunoSEQ multiplex PCR; TCRdb's version includes in-frame clones alone and lacks a portion of them. The sample contains about 82,000 clones, 94% of which appear only once. The sequence was obtained from a human donor in good health. The sequenced material came from T cells isolated from PBMCs. The chain links TRBV15 to TRBJ2-1, with 7 bases matching TRBD2. The CDR3 sequence is CATSSIKRDQFF. The CDR3 DNA reads TGTGCCACCAGCAGCATCAAGCGGGATCAATTCTTC.